The clone carrying this TCR beta chain was observed many times. The antigen remains unidentified. The sample belongs to a study of T cell repertoires in cytomegalovirus infection. Whole-study context: Both CMV infection and a matching HLA type were indicated by public TCR beta signatures.

V was shortened by 1 base and J by 1 base, with 14 bases between the two germline ends. Germline CDR1 and CDR2: SGHVS and FQNEAQ. This CDR3 region has 16 residues. The study's findings and limits: Carriers of CMV and the relevant HLA type were discriminated by public TCR beta frequency. HLA-C-restricted, CMV-specific TCR beta clonotypes were dominant ex vivo.

Using its own MiXCR run on the reads, TCRdb lists one record per CDR3 protein. The table has roughly 500,000 distinct CDR3 sequences, around 10% seen once. V and J are TRBV7-8 and TRBJ2-7; D may be TRBD2 (6 bases). The sequenced sample was PBMCs. The sequence derives from a human donor in good health (CMV status not recorded). Some clones in this sample may be carry-over from other donors' samples. The CDR3, as DNA: TGTGCCAGCAGCTTAGGTACGAGGGCGGGGTCCTACGAGCAGTACTTC. Protein: CASSLGTRAGSYEQYF.